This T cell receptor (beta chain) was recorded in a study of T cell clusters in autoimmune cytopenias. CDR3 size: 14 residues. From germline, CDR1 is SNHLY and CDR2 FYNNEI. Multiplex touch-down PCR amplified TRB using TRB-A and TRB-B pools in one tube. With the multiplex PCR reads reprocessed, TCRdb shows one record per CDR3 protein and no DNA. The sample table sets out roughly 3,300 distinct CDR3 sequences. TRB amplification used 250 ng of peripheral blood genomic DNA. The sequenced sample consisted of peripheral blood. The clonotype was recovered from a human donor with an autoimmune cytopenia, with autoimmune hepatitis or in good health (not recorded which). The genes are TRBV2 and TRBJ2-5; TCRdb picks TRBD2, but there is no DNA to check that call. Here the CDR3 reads CASYNSQGGETQYF.